The source of this T cell receptor beta chain is a study of blood T cell repertoires in COVID-19. For the study at large: Both acute and convalescent COVID-19 samples were obtained from the United States, Italy and Spain. The cDNA or gDNA used as material had been derived from T cells, B-cell-depleted T cells, or PBMCs.

Original processing methods: Amplifying reference gene primers gave estimates of nucleated cell counts. Sequencing used immunoSEQ multiplex PCR; TCRdb keeps in-frame clones, though not all of them. V and J calls and clone size are given by that table; D and trimming were obtained from the DNA. The sample contains around 380,000 clones, roughly 86% of which appear only once. The source material was peripheral blood. This clonotype was obtained from a human donor with acute or convalescent COVID-19. The donor label of this sample is uncertain.

The CDR3, as DNA: TGTGCCGCTGGGGGACTAGCGATCAATGAGCAGTTCTTC. Protein: CAAGGLAINEQFF. V is TRBV6-6 and J is TRBJ2-1, with 10 bases lining up with TRBD2. This CDR3 is built from 13 residues. Germline CDR1 is MNHNY and CDR2 is SVGAGI (reference sequence). V lost 11 bases, J lost 6 bases, and 7 bases stayed unmatched.